Each of the 21 T cell receptor beta chains below was sequenced from the same sample in a study of neurological immune-mediated disorders. TCRdb analysed the 5' RACE reads with MiXCR anew, one entry per CDR3 protein. This sample has around 65,000 distinct CDR3 sequences, with about 5% found just once. Material for sequencing was PBMCs. The source is a human donor with multiple sclerosis. The donor label of this sample is uncertain.

This clonotype was seen at least ten times. The chain is built from TRBV7-9 and TRBJ2-1; D may be TRBD2 (7 bases). The V gene lost 2 bases and the J gene lost 10 bases, with 21 bases spanning the gap. The CDR3 loop spans 16 amino acids. Germline V CDR1 and CDR2: SEHNR, FQNEAQ (reference sequence). The CDR3 here is CASSLSLAGAYREQFF. CDR3 in DNA: TGTGCCAGCAGCTTATCTTTGGCGGGGGCCTACAGGGAGCAGTTCTTC.

This clonotype turned up a few times. The chain employs TRBV6-2 or TRBV6-3 and TRBJ2-2; weak D call: TRBD1 (6 bases). Germline-derived CDR1 and CDR2 are MNHEY and SVGEGT. This CDR3 contains 15 residues. V was pared by 6 bases and J by 7 bases, with 18 bases between. The CDR3 here is CASSQVQGYDGELFF. The CDR3 DNA is TGTGCCAGCAGCCAGGTACAGGGATACGACGGGGAGCTGTTTTTT.

This clonotype has a count of ten or more. The V and J genes are TRBV3-1 and TRBJ1-5; D is perhaps TRBD1 (6 bases). The CDR3 contains 17 residues. Trimming left V 0 bases short and J 2 bases short, with 14 bases between. Germline CDR1 LGHDT, CDR2 YNNKEL (reference sequence). The CDR3 region is CASSQEGGGTGNQPQHF. The CDR3 nucleotides read TGTGCCAGCAGCCAAGAGGGGGGGGGCACGGGCAATCAGCCCCAGCATTTT.

There are many counts of this clonotype. The chain links TRBV5-1 to TRBJ2-7, with D possibly being TRBD1 (5 bases). V was clipped by 0 bases and J by 0 bases, with 10 bases between them. Germline assignment: CDR1 SGHRS and CDR2 YFSETQ. CDR3 size: 15 residues. The CDR3 spells CASSLVAGSSYEQYF. The DNA of the CDR3 is TGCGCCAGCAGCTTGGTGGCAGGGTCCTCCTACGAGCAGTACTTC.

This clonotype was seen at least ten times. This sequence joins TRBV29-1 and TRBJ1-1; D is unclear. The CDR3 is 17 residues long. With 0 bases removed from V and 1 base from J, the gap between germline ends came to 18 bases. CDR1 is SQVTM, CDR2 ANQGSEA, per germline. The CDR3 DNA reads as TGCAGCGTTGAAGATTTAAGGGCCCCGAGACCGAACACTGAAGCTTTCTTT. Amino acid sequence: CSVEDLRAPRPNTEAFF.

In this sample, this clonotype turned up many times. This sequence joins TRBV3-1 and TRBJ2-1; possible D gene TRBD1, 5 bases. V was shortened by 3 bases and J by 5 bases, with 14 bases between the two germline ends. Germline CDR1 LGHDT, CDR2 YNNKEL (reference sequence). This CDR3 is 15 amino acids long. The CDR3 here is CASSHDRLFNNEQFF. The DNA of the CDR3 is TGTGCCAGCAGCCATGACAGACTCTTTAACAATGAGCAGTTCTTC.

This clonotype has at least ten counts. The chain combines TRBV9 with TRBJ1-4; D gene uncertain. The CDR3 spans 13 residues. Germline CDR1 and CDR2: SGDLS and YYNGEE. Trimming cost V 3 bases and J 7 bases, with 10 bases left between them. CDR3 in DNA: TGTGCCAGCAGCGAAGAAGAGGGTGAAAAACTGTTTTTT. This translates into CASSEEEGEKLFF.

This clonotype showed up many times. The chain joins TRBV5-1 to TRBJ1-1; D is unclear. Looked up from germline, CDR1 is SGHRS and CDR2 is YFSETQ. Trimming shortened V by 0 bases and J by 0 bases, and 9 bases separated the two germline ends. CDR3 length equals 15 residues. The CDR3 nucleotides read TGCGCCAGCAGCTTGGACTACCCAATGAACACTGAAGCTTTCTTT. This encodes CASSLDYPMNTEAFF.

This clonotype was observed many times. The V and J genes are TRBV5-1 and TRBJ1-1, with D maybe TRBD1 (5 bases). The germline CDR1 and CDR2 sequences are SGHRS and YFSETQ. Trimming removed 1 base at V and 0 bases at J, with 10 bases between. The CDR3 covers 15 residues. CDR3 in amino acids: CASSLQPGLNTEAFF. The CDR3 nucleotides read TGCGCCAGCAGCTTGCAACCAGGGCTGAACACTGAAGCTTTCTTT.

This clonotype has ten or more counts. V and J are TRBV5-1 and TRBJ2-5; D remains unclear. Germline CDR1 is SGHRS and CDR2 is YFSETQ. Trimming stripped 0 bases from V and 0 bases from J, with 3 bases between. There are 13 residues in the CDR3. The CDR3 sequence: CASSLGYQETQYF. For the CDR3, the DNA is TGCGCCAGCAGCTTGGGCTACCAAGAGACCCAGTACTTC.

This clonotype has ten or more counts. The chain links TRBV20-1 to TRBJ2-3, with TRBD1 as a possible D gene (6 bases). The germline V and J ends were trimmed by 6 bases and 4 bases, with 8 bases remaining between them. Germline CDR1 and CDR2: DFQATT and SNEGSKA (reference sequence). The CDR3 extends over 11 amino acids. The CDR3 region is CSAHRADTQYF. The DNA of the CDR3 is TGCAGTGCGCACAGGGCAGATACGCAGTATTTT.

This clonotype occurred many times. V usage is TRBV6-5 and J usage is TRBJ1-2; D is possibly TRBD1 (6 bases). Germline V CDR1 and CDR2: MNHEY, SVGAGI. V was cut by 8 bases and J by 8 bases, with 9 bases left in between. CDR3 length: 10 residues. CDR3 residues: CASGGPGYTF. CDR3 nucleotide sequence: TGTGCCAGCGGGGGGCCAGGCTACACCTTC.

This chain uses TRBV5-1 with TRBJ2-3; TRBD2 aligns across 14 bases. Germline CDR1 and CDR2: SGHRS and YFSETQ. There are 16 residues in the CDR3. Trimming at V came to 2 bases and at J to 4 bases, leaving 3 bases not matched to a gene. Here the CDR3 reads CASSFGTSGGSDTQYF. CDR3 in DNA: TGCGCCAGCAGCTTCGGGACTAGCGGGGGATCAGATACGCAGTATTTT.

The genes are TRBV18 and TRBJ1-2; D gene ambiguous. Trimming shortened V by 0 bases and J by 8 bases, and 7 bases separated the two germline ends. The CDR3 runs to 12 residues. In germline, CDR1 is KGHSH, CDR2 LQKENI. The CDR3 bases are TGTGCCAGCTCACCACCGACGGGAGGCTACACCTTC. It codes for CASSPPTGGYTF.

Many counts were recorded for this clonotype. This chain joins TRBV29-1 and TRBJ2-3; 7 positions match TRBD2. J lost 2 bases, V lost 7 bases, and 6 bases had no gene match. This CDR3 has 13 residues. Per germline, CDR1 SQVTM and CDR2 ANQGSEA. The CDR3 nucleotides are TGCAGCGGTGGGGGGGGTGCCACAGATACGCAGTATTTT. The encoded protein is CSGGGGATDTQYF.

This clonotype was observed at least ten times. This chain links TRBV12-3 or TRBV12-4 with TRBJ2-2; no reliable D call. Trimming took off 4 bases at V and 1 base at J, with 7 bases between the two ends. The CDR3 length is 14 residues. CDR3 coding DNA: TGTGCCAGCAGTTCCAACCTGAACACCGGGGAGCTGTTTTTT. This gives the protein CASSSNLNTGELFF.

Many counts were recorded for this clonotype. The chain combines TRBV9 with TRBJ2-7; D unclear. The CDR3 has 15 amino acids. Germline V gives CDR1 SGDLS, CDR2 YYNGEE. Between the trimmed V and J ends, which lost 0 bases and 0 bases, there was a span of 10 bases. The CDR3 region has the DNA TGTGCCAGCAGCGTAGCTCCTTCAGTCTCCTACGAGCAGTACTTC. Amino acid sequence: CASSVAPSVSYEQYF. Filled out from reference TRBV9 and TRBJ2-7, the complete variable domain reads DSGVTQTPKHLITATGQRVTLRCSPRSGDLSVYWYQQSLDQGLQFLIQYYNGEERAKGNILERFSAQQFPDLHSELNLSSLELGDSALYFCASSVAPSVSYEQYFGPGTRLTVT.

This clonotype was observed many times. The V gene is TRBV6-5, the J gene TRBJ1-3, with D unresolved. Germline V gene lookup returns CDR1 MNHEY and CDR2 SVGAGI. The ends were cut back, 2 bases at V and 4 bases at J, with 9 bases in the middle. The CDR3 covers 14 residues. The CDR3 loop reads CASSYRAGGNTIYF. CDR3 sequence (DNA): TGTGCCAGCAGTTACCGTGCTGGAGGAAACACCATATATTTT.

At least ten counts were recorded for this clonotype. The gene calls are TRBV3-1 and TRBJ2-5; 12 nucleotides align to TRBD2. V was clipped by 5 bases and J by 2 bases; unmatched bases: 9. The germline V gene encodes CDR1 LGHDT and CDR2 YNNKEL (reference sequence). The CDR3 runs to 17 residues. CDR3 bases: TGTGCCAGCAGCTCCCTACGACTAGCGGGGGAGCAAGAGACCCAGTACTTC. Protein: CASSSLRLAGEQETQYF.

The table lists this clonotype with many counts. The gene calls are TRBV10-2 and TRBJ2-7; weak D call: TRBD1 (6 bases). Trimming stripped 3 bases from V and 5 bases from J, with 11 bases between. The length of the CDR3 is 13 residues. Germline loops: CDR1 WSHSY, CDR2 SAAADI. The CDR3 here is CASSDQGFDEQYF. The CDR3 nucleotides read TGCGCCAGCAGTGACCAGGGGTTCGACGAGCAGTACTTC.

The rearrangement links TRBV4-3 to TRBJ1-2; 9 bases are a match to TRBD1. Germline values: CDR1 LGHNA, CDR2 YSLEER. V shed 3 bases and J 7 bases; nucleotides not matched to a gene: 9. This CDR3 is 15 amino acids long. CDR3: CASSHAPGQGAGYTF. As DNA, the CDR3 is TGCGCCAGCAGCCACGCTCCGGGACAGGGAGCTGGCTACACCTTC.